Below are 3 T cell receptor beta chains sequenced from a single sample in a study of blood T cell repertoires in COVID-19. This table comes from immunoSEQ multiplex PCR, and its TCRdb copy is limited to in-frame clones, with some not included. Of fewer than 250,000 clones in the sample, around 83% were seen once. Sample: PBMCs or T cells enriched from blood (not recorded which). The receptor set was obtained from a woman aged 35 to 49 who had recovered from COVID-19.

This clone was seen once. This rearrangement joins TRBV19 to TRBJ1-1; D unclear. Trimming removed 4 bases from V and 4 bases from J, with 13 bases in between. CDR3 size: 14 residues. Germline CDR1 and CDR2: LNHDA and SQIVND (reference sequence). The CDR3 region is CASSRREGGTEAFF. The DNA for the CDR3 is TGTGCCAGTAGTAGGAGGGAGGGAGGCACTGAAGCTTTCTTT.

Only one count was recorded for this clone. This rearrangement joins TRBV6-2 or TRBV6-3 to TRBJ2-3, with 8 bases identical to TRBD2. Germline V gives CDR1 MNHEY, CDR2 SVGEGT. V shed 2 bases, J shed 3 bases, and the junction held 7 bases outside the gene matches. This CDR3 is built from 16 residues. This CDR3 reads CASSYGTLAGTDTQYF. The CDR3 bases are TGTGCCAGCAGTTACGGAACTCTAGCGGGTACAGATACGCAGTATTTT.

This sequence joins TRBV30 and TRBJ1-6, with D possibly TRBD1 on 5 matching bases. Trimming removed 0 bases at V and 1 base at J, with 7 bases between. This CDR3 region has 15 residues. Per the germline V gene, CDR1 is GTSNPN and CDR2 is SVGIG (reference sequence). The CDR3 coding sequence is TGTGCCTGGAGTGTACCAGGGTCCTATAATTCACCCCTCCACTTT. Amino acids: CAWSVPGSYNSPLHF.